One and the same sample provided the 9 T cell receptor beta chains below, sequenced in a study of blood T cell repertoires in COVID-19. The data were produced by immunoSEQ multiplex PCR, yet TCRdb's version contains in-frame clones alone and is incomplete. The data contain around 37,000 clones, about 88% of them singletons. The sample taken for sequencing was peripheral blood. The source is a human donor in a cohort sampled during active COVID-19.

The chain recombines TRBV5-1 with TRBJ2-7, with TRBD2 matching over 11 bases. Unmatched junction bases numbered 14, after V lost 0 bases and J lost 9 bases. In germline, CDR1 is SGHRS, CDR2 YFSETQ. The CDR3 covers 17 residues. The DNA for the CDR3 is TGCGCCAGCAGCTTGGGGATATCCACCGGGACTAGCGGAAGGCAGTACTTC. Translating gives CASSLGISTGTSGRQYF.

This clone was picked up a small number of times. CDR3 protein: CASSRDSQYQETQYF. Here the CDR3 DNA reads TGTGCCAGCAGTCGCGACTCCCAGTACCAAGAGACCCAGTACTTC. The genes are TRBV5-5 and TRBJ2-5; D remains unclear. CDR3 length: 15 residues. The V end lost 5 bases, the J end lost 0 bases, and 14 bases lay between the germline ends. Looked up from germline, CDR1 is SGHKS and CDR2 is YYEKEE (reference sequence).

The chain combines TRBV3-1 (or the pseudogene TRBV3-2) with TRBJ2-3, with TRBD1 matching 9 bases. This CDR3 has 16 residues. J was trimmed by 1 base and V by 1 base; bases with no gene match: 3. Germline V gene lookup returns CDR1 LGHDT and CDR2 YNNKEL (reference sequence). The CDR3 sequence: CASSQGWTGGTDTQYF. Written as DNA, the CDR3 is TGTGCCAGCAGCCAAGGTTGGACAGGGGGCACAGATACGCAGTATTTT.

This clone was seen just once. The chain uses TRBV6-5 and TRBJ1-1, with 11 bases fitting TRBD1. Germline V gene lookup returns CDR1 MNHEY and CDR2 SVGAGI. The CDR3 loop spans 15 amino acids. V lost 5 bases and J lost 4; bases outside the gene matches: 6. CDR3: CASSNPGTGGTEAFF. The CDR3, as DNA: TGTGCCAGCAGTAATCCAGGGACAGGGGGCACTGAAGCTTTCTTT.

This sequence joins TRBV12-5 and TRBJ1-3; 7 positions match TRBD1. With V trimmed by 1 base and J by 3 bases, 18 bases remained unmatched. This CDR3 is built from 20 residues. Germline CDR1 LGHNT, CDR2 FRNRAP. CDR3 DNA sequence: TGTGCTAGTGGTTTGGCACGCAGGGGGATCCCTCGGAGTAGTGGAAACACCATATATTTT. As protein: CASGLARRGIPRSSGNTIYF.

The chain links TRBV19 to TRBJ2-2, with 9 positions matching TRBD1. Per germline, CDR1 LNHDA and CDR2 SQIVND (reference sequence). Germline trimming cut 3 bases from V and 5 bases from J; bases unmatched to any gene: 10. The CDR3 contains 17 residues. CDR3 sequence: CASSIWTGVVGTGELFF. The CDR3 DNA reads TGTGCCAGTAGTATTTGGACAGGGGTAGTTGGGACCGGGGAGCTGTTTTTT. Complete variable domain (other parts from reference TRBV19 and TRBJ2-2): DGGITQSPKYLFRKEGQNVTLSCEQNLNHDAMYWYRQDPGQGLRLIYYSQIVNDFQKGDIAEGYSVSREKKESFPLTVTSAQKNPTAFYLCASSIWTGVVGTGELFFGEGSRLTVL.

This chain joins TRBV28 and TRBJ2-5, with 10 bases aligning to TRBD2. Germline V gene sequence: CDR1 MDHEN, CDR2 SYDVKM. V dropped 6 bases and J dropped 6; count of bases not matched to a gene: 16. The CDR3 runs 17 residues. The CDR3 DNA reads TGTGCCAGCAGAACGAGTAGTAGCGGGGGGCGAATCAAGACCCAGTACTTC. It is translated as CASRTSSSGGRIKTQYF. Based on the CDR3 plus reference TRBV28 and TRBJ2-5, the full variable domain is DVKVTQSSRYLVKRTGEKVFLECVQDMDHENMFWYRQDPGLGLRLIYFSYDVKMKEKGDIPEGYSVSREKKERFSLILESASTNQTSMYLCASRTSSSGGRIKTQYFGPGTRLLVL.

The chain has TRBV21-1 and TRBJ2-7; the D segment call TRBD1 is taken from the table without a DNA check. TRBV21-1 constitutes a pseudogene. This CDR3 comprises 17 residues. The DNA for the CDR3 is TGTGCCAGCAGCAAAGATCGAACCGGGACAGCCTATGGCGAGCAGTACTTC. Protein product: CASSKDRTGTAYGEQYF.

The gene calls are TRBV9 and TRBJ2-7, with D perhaps matching TRBD1 (5 bases). CDR1 SGDLS and CDR2 YYNGEE come from the germline V gene. With 0 bases removed from V and 0 bases from J, the gap between germline ends came to 7 bases. The CDR3 has 14 amino acids. DNA for the CDR3: TGTGCCAGCAGCGTAGGACAGAGCTCCTACGAGCAGTACTTC. Translated, it gives CASSVGQSSYEQYF.